This T cell receptor beta chain comes out of a study of tumor and adjacent non-tumor tissue in lung cancer. For the study at large: There were around 11 adenocarcinoma, a couple of squamous cell carcinoma and 1 small cell lung cancer cases. Samples averaged approximately 4.2 million productive TCRbeta reads each. Notes on the study in general: Top 100 clones took a larger repertoire share in normal lung. TCR diversity was significantly greater in tumor than normal lung tissue.

The CDR3 sequence is 14 residues long. Germline values: CDR1 LGHNA, CDR2 YNFKEQ. Concerning this clonotype: The antigen remains undetermined. This CDR3 fails to terminate in the conserved phenylalanine or tryptophan, so it likely reflects a read error.

The template was RNA from unsorted bulk tissue. The library came from three nested PCR rounds adapted from ARM-PCR protocols. Using its own MiXCR run on the multiplex PCR reads, TCRdb lists one record per CDR3 protein. The sample lists about 80,000 distinct CDR3 sequences; 72% were seen once. Sequenced sample: lung tumor tissue. The receptor comes from a woman aged 40 to 50 with non-small cell lung cancer. The chain combines TRBV4-2 with TRBJ2-5, with 7 bases lining up with TRBD1. CDR3 sequence: CASSQDVGQETQYL. The CDR3 DNA reads TGTGCCAGTAGCCAAGACGTGGGACAGGAGACCCAGTACTTA.